The 9 T cell receptor beta chains below were found in one sample sequenced in a study of early T cells in non-severe SARS-CoV-2 infection. TCRdb fed the 5' RACE reads into MiXCR, producing one record per CDR3 protein. The table records 70,000 to 75,000 distinct CDR3 sequences, 12% of them present only once. Sequencing was performed on whole blood. Every receptor here comes from an adult who was a healthcare worker with PCR-confirmed SARS-CoV-2 infection or an uninfected control (not recorded which).

This clonotype was detected ten times or more. CDR3 sequence (DNA): TGTGCCAGCAGGGGACAGTTGTCGGGCACAGATACGCAGTATTTT. Translating gives CASRGQLSGTDTQYF. The chain employs TRBV12-3 or TRBV12-4 and TRBJ2-3; 7 bases map to TRBD1. Trimming removed 6 bases from V and 1 base from J; junction bases left unmatched: 7. The CDR3 contains 15 residues.

There are many counts of this clonotype. V is TRBV29-1 and J is TRBJ1-1; possible D gene TRBD1, 5 bases. The V end was cut by 6 bases, the J end by 3 bases, with 17 bases between. The CDR3 is 14 amino acids. Looked up from germline, CDR1 is SQVTM and CDR2 is ANQGSEA. The CDR3 sequence is CSVREGPRDTEAFF. Here the CDR3 DNA reads TGCAGCGTCAGGGAGGGGCCGAGGGACACTGAAGCTTTCTTT. The full variable domain, in which reference TRBV29-1 and TRBJ1-1 provide the parts outside the CDR3, is SAVISQKPSRDICQRGTSLTIQCQVDSQVTMMFWYRQQPGQSLTLIATANQGSEATYESGFVIDKFPISRPNLTFSTLTVSNMSPEDSSIYLCSVREGPRDTEAFFGQGTRLTVV.

This clonotype appeared many times. The chain couples TRBV29-1 to TRBJ2-7; 7 nucleotides line up with TRBD1. This CDR3 has 14 amino acids. The trim removed 6 bases at V and 2 bases at J, leaving 10 bases unmatched. Germline V gene data show CDR1 as SQVTM and CDR2 as ANQGSEA. The CDR3 nucleotides are TGCAGCGTCCCCCGAGGGGGCGAAACCTACGAGCAGTACTTC. Amino acid sequence: CSVPRGGETYEQYF.

This clonotype has ten or more counts. The chain is built from TRBV30 and TRBJ2-7; maybe TRBD1 (6 bases). The V gene lost 3 bases and the J gene lost 3 bases, with 9 bases spanning the gap. Germline V CDR1 and CDR2: GTSNPN, SVGIG (reference sequence). The CDR3 is 12 residues long. In nucleotides, the CDR3 is TGTGCCTGGAGCCCGACAGGCTACGAGCAGTACTTC. It yields the protein CAWSPTGYEQYF.

The rearrangement uses TRBV20-1 and TRBJ2-1; D not certain. Germline V gene lookup returns CDR1 DFQATT and CDR2 SNEGSKA (reference sequence). This CDR3 region has 13 residues. Trimming stripped 3 bases from V and 3 bases from J, with 9 bases between. CDR3 sequence (DNA): TGCAGTGCTAGTCCTGACCACTACAATGAGCAGTTCTTC. It specifies CSASPDHYNEQFF.

J is TRBJ2-7 and V is TRBV5-1; weak D call: TRBD2 (5 bases). The CDR3 extends over 13 amino acids. Germline CDR1 is SGHRS and CDR2 is YFSETQ. The ends were cut back, 2 bases at V and 3 bases at J, with 9 bases in the middle. CDR3 sequence: CASSLTGNYEQYF. The CDR3 DNA is TGCGCCAGCAGCTTAACCGGGAACTACGAGCAGTACTTC.

Remarks on this clonotype: A single base separates this from a much larger clone, so it may be a read error. The chain has TRBV7-8 and TRBJ2-7; D uncertain. The CDR3 loop spans 14 amino acids. Germline V gene sequence: CDR1 SGHVS, CDR2 FQNEAQ. DNA for the CDR3: TGTGCCAGCAGCTTAGACGGCGCCACCTACGAGCAGAACTTC. This sequence encodes CASSLDGATYEQNF. Based on the CDR3 plus reference TRBV7-8 and TRBJ2-7, the full variable domain is GAGVSQSPRYKVAKRGQDVALRCDPISGHVSLFWYQQALGQGPEFLTYFQNEAQLDKSGLPSDRFFAERPEGSVSTLKIQRTQQEDSAVYLCASSLDGATYEQNFGPGTRLTVT.

The V and J genes are TRBV28 and TRBJ2-2; D is unresolved. Germline V gene sequence: CDR1 MDHEN, CDR2 SYDVKM. The CDR3 is made up of 14 amino acids. With 6 bases removed from V and 0 bases from J, the gap between germline ends came to 8 bases. This chain's CDR3 is CASSRRSNTGELFF. The CDR3 region has the DNA TGTGCCAGCAGCAGACGTTCGAACACCGGGGAGCTGTTTTTT.

This chain uses TRBV10-3 with TRBJ2-1, with 10 nucleotides matching TRBD1. V shed 6 bases, J shed 5 bases, and the junction held 4 bases outside the gene matches. This CDR3 has 14 residues. Per the germline V gene, CDR1 is ENHRY and CDR2 is SYGVKD. The CDR3 here is CAIRTGTGDNEQFF. CDR3 DNA sequence: TGTGCCATCAGGACCGGGACAGGGGACAATGAGCAGTTCTTC.